The 24 T cell receptor beta chains below were found in one sample sequenced in a study of tumor-infiltrating lymphocytes in primary liver carcinoma. The blood RNA (from unsorted whole blood) was obtained, and germline DNA was also extracted. The authors made TCR beta cDNA from 400 to 600 ng total RNA with a constant-region primer. Nested multiplex PCR, run for three rounds with slightly modified ARM-PCR, yielded TCR beta libraries. The first two PCR rounds used TRBV1-TRBV30 forward primers with a C-beta reverse primer, about 10 cycles each. MiXCR, applied by TCRdb to the multiplex PCR reads, yields one record per CDR3 protein. The top ten hold under 7.5% of the sample, which has some 200,000 distinct CDR3 sequences, approximately 65% seen once. Sequenced material: peripheral blood. These TCRs come from a woman aged 55-69 years with primary liver carcinoma and hepatitis B virus infection.

This clonotype was picked up many times. In DNA, the CDR3 is TGTGCCAGCAGTTTGAACAGGGGAGGGAACTATGGCTACACCTTC. Its translation: CASSLNRGGNYGYTF. The chain combines TRBV6-6 with TRBJ1-2, with 7 bases that match TRBD1. The J segment lost 2 bases and the V segment lost 4 bases, leaving 7 bases of the junction unmatched. This CDR3 comprises 15 residues. Per the germline V gene, CDR1 is MNHNY and CDR2 is SVGAGI (reference sequence).

The sample holds many counts of this clonotype. The J gene is TRBJ2-7, the V gene TRBV10-3; a possible D gene is TRBD1 (6 bases). The CDR3 runs to 14 residues. V shed 4 bases and J shed 0 bases, with 10 bases lying between them. Germline CDR1 is ENHRY and CDR2 is SYGVKD. The CDR3 protein is CAISAAGDSYEQYF. CDR3 nucleotide sequence: TGTGCCATCAGTGCGGCAGGGGACTCCTACGAGCAGTACTTC.

Note on this clonotype: One junction end disagrees with the germline gene, perhaps due to a read error. The chain couples TRBV7-9 to TRBJ2-7, with no clear D. CDR1 SEHNR and CDR2 FQNEAQ come from the germline V gene (reference sequence). The CDR3 extends over 13 amino acids. The CDR3: CTSSARWYDEQYF. The DNA for the CDR3 is TGTACCAGCAGCGCGCGGTGGTACGACGAGCAGTACTTC.

This clonotype occurred a few times. The genes are TRBV28 and TRBJ1-3; no firm D call. This CDR3 contains 12 residues. The V gene's germline CDR1 is MDHEN and CDR2 SYDVKM. V lost 3 bases, J lost 10 bases, and 10 bases lay in between. CDR3 nucleotide sequence: TGTGCCAGCAGTTTTTCCCAGTCGACCATATATTTT. It specifies CASSFSQSTIYF.

Details on this clonotype: Because the CDR3's place on the DNA is in doubt, the DNA is left out and the CDR3 is given as listed by TCRdb. The rearrangement uses TRBV11-2 and TRBJ2-2; TRBD1, the table's D call, was not compared with the DNA. Looked up from germline, CDR1 is SGHAT and CDR2 is FQNNGV. The CDR3 contains 14 residues when both ends are counted. CDR3 sequence reads: CARSFGSGTGELFF.

This clonotype was counted between two and nine times. This chain links TRBV24-1 with TRBJ2-1, with 14 bases identical to TRBD2. Germline V gene data show CDR1 as KGHDR and CDR2 as SFDVKD. V trimming: 4 bases; J trimming: 10 bases; junction bases outside the gene matches: 8. The length of the CDR3 is 16 residues. This CDR3 is CATSEPTSGRAEEQFF. CDR3 DNA sequence: TGTGCCACCAGTGAACCGACTAGCGGGAGGGCCGAAGAGCAGTTCTTC.

Turning to this clonotype: Mismatch with germline at one junction end may stem from a read error. V usage is TRBV11-2 and J usage is TRBJ2-7, with D maybe TRBD2 (5 bases). The CDR3 is 14 residues long. Germline CDR1 reads SGHAT; CDR2 reads FQNNGV. The CDR3 DNA is TGTGCCAGTAGCTTAGAACCGACTATCGCTGGGGAGTACTTC. It translates to CASSLEPTIAGEYF. Full variable domain (rest looked up from reference TRBV11-2 and TRBJ2-7): EAGVAQSPRYKIIEKRQSVAFWCNPISGHATLYWYQQILGQGPKLLIQFQNNGVVDDSQLPKDRFSAERLKGVDSTLKIQPAKLEDSAVYLCASSLEPTIAGEYFGPGTRLTVT.

This clonotype has a single count. Because it lacks the conserved phenylalanine or tryptophan at the end, this CDR3 is likely a read error. CDR3 residues: CASSPLPLTGNTGELFI. In nucleotides, the CDR3 is TGCGCCAGCAGCCCGCTCCCCCTGACTGGGAACACTGGGGAGCTGTTTATT. The chain recombines TRBV4-1 with TRBJ2-2; D gene unclear. The CDR3 is made up of 17 amino acids. Germline V gene data show CDR1 as MGHRA and CDR2 as YSYEKL.

As to this clonotype: Lacking the conserved final phenylalanine or tryptophan, this CDR3 likely reflects a read error. The DNA is omitted, as the CDR3 cannot be located on it reliably, and the CDR3 follows TCRdb's listing. The chain links TRBV12-3 or TRBV12-4 to TRBJ2-1; the table's D call TRBD2 went unverified against the DNA. The CDR3 adds up to 12 amino acids, both ends counted. The CDR3 is CASSLARSSPHL.

This chain uses TRBV5-4 with TRBJ2-7; tentatively, D is TRBD2 (5 bases). Germline-derived CDR1 and CDR2 are SGHNT and YYREEE (reference sequence). V shed 3 bases and J shed 4 bases, with 17 bases lying between them. The CDR3 sequence is 15 residues long. This CDR3 is CASSWGSALNYEQYF. In DNA, the CDR3 is TGTGCCAGCAGCTGGGGTAGCGCCCTGAATTACGAGCAGTACTTC.

This clonotype has just a few counts. The chain uses TRBV12-5 and TRBJ2-4; D is perhaps TRBD1 or TRBD2 (5 bases each). CDR1 is LGHNT, CDR2 FRNRAP, per germline. There are 14 residues in the CDR3. Trimming cost V 1 base and J 5 bases, with 9 bases left between them. DNA for the CDR3: TGTGCTAGTGGTTTGGGCCGGGACGAAAACATTCAGTACTTC. It translates to CASGLGRDENIQYF.

In regard to this clonotype: With a much larger clone just one base away, this may be a read error. This chain uses TRBV4-1 with TRBJ1-1, with a possible D match to TRBD1 (5 bases). V shed 4 bases and J shed 0 bases, with 9 bases lying between them. CDR3 length equals 14 residues. Germline V gene data show CDR1 as MGHRA and CDR2 as YSYEKL. The CDR3 sequence: CASSLGPLNTEAFF. CDR3 sequence (DNA): TGCGCCAGCAGCCTGGGACCGTTGAACACTGAAGCTTTCTTT.

The rearrangement uses TRBV21-1 and TRBJ1-3; TRBD1, the table's D call, was not compared with the DNA. TRBV21-1 is shown as a pseudogene. CDR3 length: 16 amino acids. The CDR3 loop is CASSKRGTGVGNTIYF. CDR3 sequence (DNA): TGTGCCAGCAGCAAAAGAGGGACAGGGGTTGGAAACACCATATATTTT.

This chain connects TRBV5-1 to TRBJ2-3, with D tentatively TRBD1 or TRBD2 (5 bases each). Trimming left V 4 bases short and J 2 bases short, with 17 bases between. CDR3 length: 16 residues. CDR1 SGHRS and CDR2 YFSETQ come from the germline V gene. For the CDR3, the DNA is TGCGCCAGCAGCCCGGGACCGAACTTGGACACAGATACGCAGTATTTT. Translating gives CASSPGPNLDTDTQYF.

V gene TRBV11-1 combines with J gene TRBJ2-2; tentatively, D is TRBD2 (6 bases). Germline values: CDR1 SGHAT, CDR2 FQDESV (reference sequence). This CDR3 comprises 15 residues. The V gene lost 10 bases and the J gene lost 6 bases, with 21 bases spanning the gap. The CDR3 sequence: CATMSGGTDSGELFF. The CDR3 coding sequence is TGTGCCACCATGAGCGGAGGGACCGACTCCGGGGAGCTGTTTTTT.

This clonotype was counted once. A read error is likely, as this CDR3 ends without the conserved phenylalanine or tryptophan. V gene TRBV11-3 combines with J gene TRBJ2-1; 7 bases are a match to TRBD1. Germline V gene data show CDR1 as SGHNT and CDR2 as YENEEA. The length of the CDR3 is 16 residues. Here the CDR3 reads CTSSSDRDPTYNEQFL. CDR3 DNA sequence: TGTACCAGCAGCTCCGACAGGGACCCGACCTACAATGAGCAGTTCCTC.

The chain carries TRBV4-2 and TRBJ1-1; D might be TRBD1 (6 bases). V lost 0 bases, J lost 14 bases, and 22 bases lay in between. In germline, CDR1 is LGHNA, CDR2 YNFKEQ. CDR3 length: 15 residues. The CDR3 DNA is TGTGCCAGCAGCCAAGACGGTAACAGGGTTACTGAAGTCTTCTTT. Protein sequence: CASSQDGNRVTEVFF.

The V and J genes are TRBV6-1 and TRBJ2-1; possible D gene TRBD1, 5 bases. V lost 2 bases and J lost 6, with 8 bases in between. This CDR3 is built from 13 residues. Germline V gene lookup returns CDR1 MNHNS and CDR2 SASEGT. The CDR3 nucleotides are TGTGCCAGCAGTGAACAACAGGCCAATGAGCAGTTCTTC. Its protein is CASSEQQANEQFF.

This clonotype was observed a single time. A much larger clone sits a single nucleotide away, making a read error possible. This is likely a read error, given that the CDR3 carries no conserved phenylalanine or tryptophan at its end. V is TRBV12-3 or TRBV12-4 and J is TRBJ2-7; 11 bases match TRBD2. The V and J ends lost 5 bases and 3 bases, in that order; junction bases with no gene match: 6. CDR3 length: 15 residues. The CDR3 DNA reads TGTGCCAGCAGTCCCCTCACTAGCGGGGGCTACGAGCAGTACTTG. Translation gives CASSPLTSGGYEQYL.

About this clonotype itself: The germline gene is not matched at one end of the junction; a read error may be the cause. The rearrangement links TRBV11-2 to TRBJ1-1, with a possible D match to TRBD1 (5 bases). Germline CDR1 is SGHAT and CDR2 is FQNNGV. The CDR3 sequence is 14 residues long. CDR3 residues: CAGSFSDRNTEAFF. The CDR3 nucleotides are TGTGCCGGCAGCTTTAGTGACAGGAACACTGAAGCTTTCTTT.

Comments on this clonotype: The conserved phenylalanine or tryptophan is not found at the CDR3 terminus, so this likely reflects a read error. The chain employs TRBV6-2 or TRBV6-3 and TRBJ2-1; D unresolved. Germline lookup yields CDR1 MNHEY and CDR2 SVGEGT. V lost 5 bases and J 10 bases, leaving 12 bases between the germline ends. This CDR3 comprises 12 residues. The CDR3 region has the DNA TGTGCCAGCAGTGCCACTTCTATAGAGCAGTTCCTC. Translation: CASSATSIEQFL.

This clonotype came up a few times. The V and J genes are TRBV7-9 and TRBJ1-1; TRBD1 is a possible D gene (6 bases). V gave up 2 bases and J gave up 5 bases, with 12 bases separating them. The germline V gene encodes CDR1 SEHNR and CDR2 FQNEAQ (reference sequence). CDR3 size: 14 residues. The CDR3, as DNA: TGTGCCAGCAGCTTACAGGGGAGAGGGACTGAAGCTTTCTTT. This sequence encodes CASSLQGRGTEAFF.

As concerns this clonotype: The conserved final phenylalanine or tryptophan is absent from the CDR3, which likely points to a read error. V gene TRBV11-3 combines with J gene TRBJ2-1; D gene unclear. Germline assignment: CDR1 SGHNT and CDR2 YENEEA. This CDR3 has 14 amino acids. The CDR3 sequence is CASSPGPSYNKQFL. In DNA, the CDR3 is TGTGCCAGCAGCCCTGGCCCCTCCTACAATAAGCAGTTCTTA.

The chain links TRBV4-1 to TRBJ2-1; 13 positions match TRBD2. This CDR3 is 19 amino acids long. V trimming: 3 bases; J trimming: 3 bases; junction bases outside the gene matches: 11. Looked up from germline, CDR1 is MGHRA and CDR2 is YSYEKL. CDR3 sequence (DNA): TGCGCCAGCAGCCAGGAGCGACTAGCGGGAGGCCGTCTCTACAATGAGCAGTTCTTC. Translated, it gives CASSQERLAGGRLYNEQFF.